This T cell receptor (beta chain) was recorded in a study of blood T cell repertoires in COVID-19. Study background: Spain, Italy and the United States supplied samples that represented acute and convalescent COVID-19. T cells, B-cell-depleted T cells, or PBMCs provided the cDNA or gDNA that served as material.

In the authors' workflow: Reference gene primer amplification gave nucleated cell count estimates. Libraries were prepared by immunoSEQ multiplex PCR; TCRdb keeps only in-frame clonotypes and omits some of them. Clone size and V and J calls were adopted from that table, with D and trimming inferred from the DNA. This repertoire shows 200,000 to 300,000 clones, 84% found once; its top ten account for more than 4%. The germline V gene has CDR1 SGHRS and CDR2 YFSETQ. The V segment lost 4 bases and the J segment 4 bases; nucleotides outside the gene matches: 9. CDR3 length: 15 residues. The TCR comes from a man in his fifties or sixties with acute or convalescent COVID-19. The sample consisted of peripheral blood. This chain uses TRBV5-1 with TRBJ2-7, with 9 bases matching TRBD1. CDR3 sequence reads: CASSPGGTGLYEQYF. CDR3 nucleotide sequence: TGCGCCAGCAGCCCCGGTGGGACAGGGCTATACGAGCAGTACTTC.